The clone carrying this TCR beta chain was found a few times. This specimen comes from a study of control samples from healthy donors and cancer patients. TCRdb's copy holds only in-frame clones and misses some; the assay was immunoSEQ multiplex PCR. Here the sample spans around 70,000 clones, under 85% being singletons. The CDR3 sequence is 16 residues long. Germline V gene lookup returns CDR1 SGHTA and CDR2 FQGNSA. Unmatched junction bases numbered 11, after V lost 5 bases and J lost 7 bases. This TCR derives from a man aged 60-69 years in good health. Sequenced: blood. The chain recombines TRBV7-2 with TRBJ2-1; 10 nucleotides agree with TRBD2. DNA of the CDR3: TGTGCCAGCAGCCCCCCGGGACTAGCGTTTAGGAATGAGCAGTTCTTC. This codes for CASSPPGLAFRNEQFF.